This T cell receptor beta chain was observed in a study of blood T cell repertoires in COVID-19. Study as a whole: Spain, Italy and the United States supplied samples that represented acute and convalescent COVID-19. Sources were T cells, B-cell-depleted T cells, or PBMCs; the material itself was cDNA or gDNA.

Authors' methods: By means of reference gene primer amplification, nucleated cell counts were estimated. Using immunoSEQ multiplex PCR, the repertoire was profiled, and TCRdb retains in-frame clones only, with some absent. V and J calls and clone size are those listed in that table; D and trimming were worked out from the DNA. The sample includes about 100,000 clones, roughly nine tenths of them seen just once. In germline, CDR1 is SGHDT, CDR2 YYEEEE. Trimming took 2 bases from V and 5 from J; bases not matched to a gene: 1. The CDR3 contains 13 residues. There are a few counts of this clone. The TCR sequence derives from a human donor with active COVID-19. The donor label of this sample is uncertain. V is TRBV5-6 and J is TRBJ1-5, with 7 bases fitting TRBD1. The sample was peripheral blood. For the CDR3, the DNA is TGTGCCAGCAGCTTCACAGGGGATCAGCCCCAGCATTTT. It is translated as CASSFTGDQPQHF.